The entry that follows covers one TCR beta chain sequence. Antigen specificity is unknown. The sample belongs to a study of T cell responses to AZD1222 COVID-19 vaccine. Some clones are missing from TCRdb's copy, which holds only in-frame ones; the method was immunoSEQ multiplex PCR. The data show around 170,000 clones, about 93% seen once. Findings and limits, study-wide: Sampling that yielded the repertoires occurred only after the peak T cell response. Donors, mostly white British, included more females; clonal diversity was possibly underestimated. Among AZD1222 vaccinees, only five or six were seropositive at baseline.

CDR1 SEHNR and CDR2 FQNEAQ come from the germline V gene (reference sequence). The CDR3 totals 19 residues. Trimming pared 5 bases from V and 3 bases from J, leaving 29 bases between. This rearrangement joins TRBV7-9 to TRBJ2-7, with D hard to call. The TCR sequence derives from an adult who received the AZD1222 COVID-19 vaccine. The material sequenced was peripheral blood, taken 28 days after the second AZD1222 dose. As DNA, the CDR3 is TGTGCCAGCAGCCCGCGTGGGGTTCCGAAGTTCGGGTTCTACTACGAGCAGTACTTC. This encodes CASSPRGVPKFGFYYEQYF.